This T cell receptor (beta chain) was observed in a study of naive and memory T cell subsets. Germline V gene lookup returns CDR1 LGHDT and CDR2 YNNKEL (reference sequence). The V end was cut by 3 bases, the J end by 7 bases, with 3 bases between. CDR3 size: 10 residues. The SP2 primer and nested alpha and beta constant region primers amplified ligated cDNA in four rounds. TCRdb reanalysed the 5' RACE reads using MiXCR and keeps one entry per CDR3 protein. The sample records about 59,000 distinct CDR3 sequences, around 8% being singletons. An oligonucleotide containing a UMI was ligated to the 3' end of TCR cDNA. The sample holds a few counts of this clonotype.

The rearrangement joins TRBV3-1 to TRBJ2-5; no clear D gene. The receptor comes from a female donor in good health. The CDR3 region has the DNA TGTGCCAGCAGCCACCGGACCCAGTACTTC. This gives the protein CASSHRTQYF.